This entry lists 22 T cell receptor beta chains sequenced from one sample in a study of PD-1 blockade in mismatch repair-deficient tumors. The table came from immunoSEQ multiplex PCR; TCRdb's copy has only in-frame clones and leaves some out. This repertoire shows tens of thousands of clones, 81% found once; its top ten account for around 2.7%. Source: peripheral blood, taken 12 weeks after starting pembrolizumab. These receptors were taken from an adult with mismatch repair-deficient cancer.

This clone came up a few times. The chain is built from TRBV7-9 and TRBJ2-7; 9 bases agree with TRBD1. There are 14 residues in the CDR3. Losses at the gene ends were 5 bases for V and 4 bases for J; bases not matched to a gene: 6. The germline V gene has CDR1 SEHNR and CDR2 FQNEAQ (reference sequence). The CDR3 DNA reads as TGTGCCAGCAGCCCTCGACAGGGGGGGTACGAGCAGTACTTC. As protein: CASSPRQGGYEQYF.

The rearrangement links TRBV29-1 to TRBJ2-4, with 8 bases fitting TRBD2. This CDR3 spans 13 amino acids. V gave up 5 bases and J gave up 7 bases; unmatched junction bases: 7. Germline values: CDR1 SQVTM, CDR2 ANQGSEA. CDR3: CSVPIAGRNIQYF. CDR3 coding DNA: TGCAGCGTTCCAATAGCGGGAAGGAACATTCAGTACTTC.

The chain is built from TRBV27 and TRBJ2-1; 11 bases match TRBD2. Germline V gives CDR1 MNHEY, CDR2 SMNVEV (reference sequence). The ends lost 8 bases at V and 1 base at J; junction bases unmatched: 10. The CDR3 loop spans 17 amino acids. The CDR3 DNA sequence: TGTGCCAGCCTAGGGCTAGCGGGAGGTTGGTCCTACAATGAGCAGTTCTTC. Amino acids: CASLGLAGGWSYNEQFF.

The chain couples TRBV19 to TRBJ1-1; the D is unclear. V was cut by 1 base and J by 1 base, with 10 bases left in between. Germline V gene sequence: CDR1 LNHDA, CDR2 SQIVND (reference sequence). The CDR3 consists of 15 residues. DNA of the CDR3: TGTGCCAGTAGTATAGTGGCAGGAGAGAACACTGAAGCTTTCTTT. This sequence encodes CASSIVAGENTEAFF.

DNA of the CDR3: TGTGCCAGCAGCTTAACCCAGGGGGCCTACGAGCAGTACTTC. Translated, it gives CASSLTQGAYEQYF. The V and J genes are TRBV11-2 and TRBJ2-7, with TRBD1 identical over 7 bases. Germline CDR1 SGHAT, CDR2 FQNNGV. This CDR3 comprises 14 residues. V shed 2 bases, J shed 2 bases, and the junction held 3 bases outside the gene matches.

The chain has TRBV5-6 and TRBJ2-3; D not certain. Trimming removed 4 bases from V and 4 bases from J, with 13 bases in between. Germline CDR1 SGHDT, CDR2 YYEEEE. This CDR3 has 14 amino acids. Here the CDR3 DNA reads TGTGCCAGCAGCGTTGACTTGGGTGCAGATACGCAGTATTTT. Translated: CASSVDLGADTQYF.

This rearrangement joins TRBV7-9 to TRBJ2-1, with 8 bases lining up with TRBD2. Germline CDR1 SEHNR, CDR2 FQNEAQ (reference sequence). V was pared by 5 bases and J by 4 bases, with 19 bases of the junction left unmatched. The CDR3 contains 19 residues. CDR3 in amino acids: CASSRTSFIRASAYNEQFF. The CDR3 bases are TGTGCCAGCAGCCGGACTAGCTTCATACGAGCGAGTGCATACAATGAGCAGTTCTTC.

This chain uses TRBV6-5 with TRBJ2-5; D might be TRBD1 (6 bases). V lost 8 bases and J 5 bases, leaving 9 bases between the germline ends. This CDR3 region has 11 residues. The germline gives CDR1 MNHEY, CDR2 SVGAGI. The CDR3 reads CASQTGETQYF. The CDR3 bases are TGTGCCAGCCAAACAGGGGAGACCCAGTACTTC.

This sequence joins TRBV2 and TRBJ2-5; 9 bases match TRBD2. CDR1 and CDR2 (germline): SNHLY, FYNNEI. The CDR3 is 16 residues long. J lost 2 bases, V lost 4 bases, and 8 bases had no gene match. DNA of the CDR3: TGTGCCAGCAGTGCGGAAGGCGGGAGGGTTCAAGAGACCCAGTACTTC. It encodes CASSAEGGRVQETQYF.

This clone was detected a few times. V is TRBV19 and J is TRBJ1-4; maybe TRBD1 (5 bases). CDR1 is LNHDA, CDR2 SQIVND, per germline (reference sequence). Between the trimmed V and J ends, which lost 8 bases and 3 bases, there was a span of 13 bases. CDR3 size: 14 residues. CDR3 region: CASGTGGANEKLFF. The CDR3 DNA sequence: TGTGCCAGTGGAACAGGTGGGGCTAATGAAAAACTGTTTTTT.

This clone was detected a few times. The gene calls are TRBV19 and TRBJ1-1, with 7 bases matching TRBD1. CDR3 length: 12 amino acids. The trim removed 10 bases at V and 1 base at J, leaving 3 bases unmatched. Per germline, CDR1 LNHDA and CDR2 SQIVND (reference sequence). CDR3 loop: CATGQENTEAFF. CDR3 bases: TGTGCCACAGGACAGGAGAACACTGAAGCTTTCTTT. The full variable domain, with the rest looked up from reference TRBV19 and TRBJ1-1, is DGGITQSPKYLFRKEGQNVTLSCEQNLNHDAMYWYRQDPGQGLRLIYYSQIVNDFQKGDIAEGYSVSREKKESFPLTVTSAQKNPTAFYLCATGQENTEAFFGQGTRLTVV.

This clone was detected once. The chain couples TRBV14 to TRBJ2-2; no definite D call. In germline, CDR1 is SGHDN, CDR2 FVKESK. Trimming took off 7 bases at V and 11 bases at J, with 20 bases between the two ends. The CDR3 consists of 14 residues. The CDR3 region is CASTNQPSGPELFF. CDR3 coding DNA: TGTGCCAGCACCAATCAACCATCGGGCCCCGAGCTGTTTTTT. The whole variable domain, remainder taken from reference TRBV14 and TRBJ2-2, is EAGVTQFPSHSVIEKGQTVTLRCDPISGHDNLYWYRRVMGKEIKFLLHFVKESKQDESGMPNNRFLAERTGGTYSTLKVQPAELEDSGVYFCASTNQPSGPELFFGEGSRLTVL.

V and J are TRBV9 and TRBJ1-2; 7 nucleotides agree with TRBD1. V trimming: 4 bases; J trimming: 2 bases; junction bases outside the gene matches: 17. The CDR3 consists of 18 residues. Germline V gene sequence: CDR1 SGDLS, CDR2 YYNGEE. CDR3 residues: CASSPRPHPGQRNYGYTF. The CDR3 nucleotides read TGTGCCAGCAGCCCTAGACCCCATCCGGGACAGAGAAACTATGGCTACACCTTC.

This clone has ten or more counts. The chain has TRBV19 and TRBJ1-2; D unresolved. The CDR3 totals 14 residues. Per germline, CDR1 LNHDA and CDR2 SQIVND (reference sequence). The V end was cut by 5 bases, the J end by 1 base, with 11 bases between. The CDR3 spells CASSPDTLNYGYTF. Here the CDR3 DNA reads TGTGCCAGTAGTCCCGACACCCTTAACTATGGCTACACCTTC.

This rearrangement joins TRBV29-1 to TRBJ2-1; 7 bases match TRBD1. V shed 6 bases, J shed 0 bases, and the junction held 5 bases outside the gene matches. Looked up from germline, CDR1 is SQVTM and CDR2 is ANQGSEA. There are 14 residues in the CDR3. CDR3 residues: CSVYRGTSYNEQFF. Written as DNA, the CDR3 is TGCAGCGTCTACAGGGGAACCTCCTACAATGAGCAGTTCTTC.

The V call is TRBV6-5, the J call TRBJ1-2; the D gene is possibly TRBD1 (5 bases). The CDR3 runs 13 residues. Trimming pared 5 bases from V and 7 bases from J, leaving 14 bases between. Germline V gene sequence: CDR1 MNHEY, CDR2 SVGAGI. CDR3 DNA sequence: TGTGCCAGCAGTCTCTCGGGGGGTTCTGGCTACACCTTC. Translated, it gives CASSLSGGSGYTF.

In this sample, this clone turned up once. The chain couples TRBV9 to TRBJ2-3; 8 nucleotides line up with TRBD2. Trimming cost V 3 bases and J 0 bases; bases outside gene matches: 9. This CDR3 spans 17 amino acids. From germline, CDR1 is SGDLS and CDR2 YYNGEE. CDR3 sequence: CASSASRLATSTDTQYF. CDR3 DNA: TGTGCCAGCAGCGCGTCACGACTAGCGACTAGCACAGATACGCAGTATTTT.

V and J are TRBV6-6 and TRBJ2-2, with 12 nucleotides matching TRBD1. Germline CDR1 reads MNHNY; CDR2 reads SVGAGI (reference sequence). The ends lost 5 bases at V and 7 bases at J; junction bases unmatched: 5. The CDR3 length is 15 residues. The CDR3 bases are TGTGCCAGCAGTGGGGACAGGGGGCTCCTCGGGGAGCTGTTTTTT. Protein sequence: CASSGDRGLLGELFF.

V usage is TRBV28 and J usage is TRBJ2-2; TRBD1 is a possible D gene (6 bases). Per germline, CDR1 MDHEN and CDR2 SYDVKM. The V end lost 10 bases, the J end lost 5 bases, and 8 bases lay between the germline ends. CDR3 length: 11 residues. CDR3 sequence: CATQGTGELFF. The CDR3, as DNA: TGTGCCACCCAGGGGACCGGGGAGCTGTTTTTT.

The V and J genes are TRBV15 and TRBJ2-3, with TRBD2 matching 8 bases. This CDR3 spans 16 amino acids. Trimming at V came to 3 bases and at J to 1 base, leaving 6 bases not matched to a gene. Germline V gives CDR1 LNHNV, CDR2 YYDKDF (reference sequence). CDR3 residues: CATSSPGLGGTDTQYF. CDR3 DNA sequence: TGTGCCACCAGCAGCCCGGGACTAGGAGGCACAGATACGCAGTATTTT.

The CDR3 region has the DNA TGTGCCAGCAGTCAGGATCAAGAGACCCAGTACTTC. Translated: CASSQDQETQYF. The genes are TRBV6-5 and TRBJ2-5; D is undetermined. The V gene lost 5 bases and the J gene lost 2 bases, with 6 bases spanning the gap. This CDR3 contains 12 residues. The germline gives CDR1 MNHEY, CDR2 SVGAGI.

The chain employs TRBV2 and TRBJ2-1; TRBD2 aligns across 8 bases. The CDR3 covers 19 residues. The ends lost 7 bases at V and 3 bases at J; junction bases unmatched: 20. Germline values: CDR1 SNHLY, CDR2 FYNNEI. The CDR3 DNA reads as TGTGCCAGCAAAGGACAGTCGGAACGGGCGGGAGGAATCTACAATGAGCAGTTCTTC. It codes for CASKGQSERAGGIYNEQFF.